One sample yielded the 17 T cell receptor beta chains listed below, sequenced in a study of T cells in Graves' hyperthyroidism and ophthalmopathy. There were TCR beta CDR3 regions amplified from RNA transcripts. The study used the HTBI primer set for a first-round RT-PCR of the TCR CDR3. TCRdb processed the multiplex PCR reads anew with MiXCR; each CDR3 protein has one entry. Of hundreds of thousands of distinct CDR3 sequences in the sample, roughly 15% were seen once. The source material was blood. The receptor set was obtained from a woman in her 50s with Graves' ophthalmopathy.

This clonotype was observed at least ten times. This chain connects TRBV12-3 or TRBV12-4 to TRBJ2-2, with D possibly being TRBD1 (5 bases). This CDR3 comprises 16 residues. Trimming left V 3 bases short and J 2 bases short, with 13 bases between. The CDR3 sequence is CASSFFAGSNTGELFF. In nucleotides, the CDR3 is TGTGCCAGCAGTTTTTTCGCAGGGTCAAACACCGGGGAGCTGTTTTTT.

In this sample, this clonotype turned up many times. The CDR3 protein is CASSSRTGSNEKLFF. CDR3 nucleotide sequence: TGTGCCAGCAGCTCTCGGACAGGGAGTAATGAAAAACTGTTTTTT. The chain joins TRBV5-6 to TRBJ1-4, with TRBD1 matching 8 bases. V lost 3 bases, J lost 4 bases, and 5 bases stayed unmatched. This CDR3 has 15 amino acids. CDR1 is SGHDT, CDR2 YYEEEE, per germline.

The genes are TRBV7-3 and TRBJ1-4; 7 positions agree with TRBD1. Germline trimming cut 2 bases from V and 6 bases from J; bases unmatched to any gene: 12. Germline V lookup: CDR1 SGHTA, CDR2 FQGTGA. The CDR3 spans 17 residues. DNA of the CDR3: TGTGCCAGCAGCTTAGTAGGGGGCGCAGGTGTAGATGAAAAACTGTTTTTT. This translates into CASSLVGGAGVDEKLFF.

This clonotype was observed at least ten times. The chain combines TRBV29-1 with TRBJ1-1; D gene ambiguous. Trimming removed 6 bases at V and 1 base at J, with 9 bases between. The CDR3 consists of 12 residues. Germline CDR1 is SQVTM and CDR2 is ANQGSEA. This CDR3 is CSVLSTNTEAFF. The CDR3 region has the DNA TGCAGCGTGCTTAGTACGAACACTGAAGCTTTCTTT.

This clonotype was counted at least ten times. The V gene is TRBV30, the J gene TRBJ2-3; the D is unclear. V was clipped by 4 bases and J by 1 base, with 15 bases between them. This CDR3 has 15 amino acids. Germline V CDR1 and CDR2: GTSNPN, SVGIG (reference sequence). The chain's CDR3 is CAWNADGSGTDTQYF. In nucleotides, the CDR3 is TGTGCCTGGAATGCCGACGGCTCTGGCACAGATACGCAGTATTTT.

This clonotype was picked up a small number of times. A much bigger clone sits one base away, suggesting this may be a read error. The V gene is TRBV6-2 or TRBV6-3, the J gene TRBJ1-1; D is undetermined. From germline, CDR1 is MNHEY and CDR2 SVGEGT. The V end lost 8 bases, the J end lost 1 base, and 23 bases lay between the germline ends. This CDR3 is built from 17 residues. The DNA of the CDR3 is TGTGCCAGCGGTTTCCGCTCTGAGGGATTAGCGAACACTGAAGCTTTCTTT. It encodes CASGFRSEGLANTEAFF.

Many counts were recorded for this clonotype. In nucleotides, the CDR3 is TGTGCCATCACAGGGCCAGGGGCCAACGTCCTGACTTTC. Translating gives CAITGPGANVLTF. The rearrangement uses TRBV28 and TRBJ2-6; perhaps TRBD1 as D (6 bases). CDR3 size: 13 residues. The V end was cut by 10 bases, the J end by 4 bases, with 11 bases between. Per germline, CDR1 MDHEN and CDR2 SYDVKM.

V and J are TRBV6-2 or TRBV6-3 and TRBJ2-7; perhaps D is TRBD1 or TRBD2 (5 bases each). There are 15 residues in the CDR3. Germline lookup yields CDR1 MNHEY and CDR2 SVGEGT. V gave up 2 bases and J gave up 3 bases, with 14 bases separating them. CDR3 in amino acids: CASSYTDTGGYEQYF. Here the CDR3 DNA reads TGTGCCAGCAGTTACACAGATACAGGAGGCTACGAGCAGTACTTC.

This clonotype showed up many times. The J gene is TRBJ1-5, the V gene TRBV7-2; D may be TRBD1 (5 bases). The V gene lost 6 bases and the J gene lost 2 bases, with 23 bases spanning the gap. Germline V gene sequence: CDR1 SGHTA, CDR2 FQGNSA. The CDR3 sequence is 18 residues long. The CDR3 sequence: CASRHGSGDRAGNQPQHF. CDR3 sequence (DNA): TGTGCCAGCAGACACGGGTCGGGGGATCGAGCTGGCAATCAGCCCCAGCATTTT. The variable domain in full, completed from reference TRBV7-2 and TRBJ1-5, reads GAGVSQSPSNKVTEKGKDVELRCDPISGHTALYWYRQSLGQGLEFLIYFQGNSAPDKSGLPSDRFSAERTGGSVSTLTIQRTQQEDSAVYLCASRHGSGDRAGNQPQHFGDGTRLSIL.

The chain joins TRBV12-3 or TRBV12-4 to TRBJ2-6, with 8 positions matching TRBD1. V dropped 4 bases and J dropped 4; count of bases not matched to a gene: 12. The CDR3 extends over 18 amino acids. The CDR3 bases are TGTGCCAGCAGTTCACCTTACTCCAGGGGGCTCGGGGCCAACGTCCTGACTTTC. Protein: CASSSPYSRGLGANVLTF.

This clonotype was detected ten times or more. J is TRBJ2-1 and V is TRBV6-2 or TRBV6-3; TRBD1 matches at 9 bases. V was pared by 7 bases and J by 1 base, with 8 bases of the junction left unmatched. The CDR3 extends over 16 amino acids. Germline CDR1 reads MNHEY; CDR2 reads SVGEGT. This CDR3 reads CASTDRTGDSYNEQFF. The CDR3 bases are TGTGCCAGCACCGACCGGACAGGGGATTCCTACAATGAGCAGTTCTTC.

There are many counts of this clonotype. This rearrangement joins TRBV5-1 to TRBJ2-2; D call uncertain. The V gene lost 0 bases and the J gene lost 6 bases, with 15 bases spanning the gap. The V gene's germline CDR1 is SGHRS and CDR2 YFSETQ. The CDR3 loop spans 16 amino acids. The CDR3 coding sequence is TGCGCCAGCAGCTTGGAGGGCCTCACGCCCGCCGGGGAGCTGTTTTTT. It translates to CASSLEGLTPAGELFF.

This clonotype was counted a few times. This could be a read error, since a much larger clone is one nucleotide away. The CDR3 here is CASSPTSGSPDTQYF. The CDR3 DNA reads TGTGCCAGCAGCCCGACTAGCGGGAGCCCAGATACGCAGTATTTT. The chain employs TRBV6-4 and TRBJ2-3, with 12 nucleotides matching TRBD2. Germline V gives CDR1 MRHNA, CDR2 SNTAGT. With 6 bases clipped from V and 4 bases from J, the junction kept 5 bases outside the gene matches. The CDR3 has 15 residues.

This clonotype was detected only once. The rearrangement joins TRBV7-9 to TRBJ2-3; D is undetermined. Germline V gene lookup returns CDR1 SEHNR and CDR2 FQNEAQ (reference sequence). The V end lost 6 bases, the J end lost 8 bases, and 15 bases lay between the germline ends. This CDR3 region has 13 residues. CDR3 in amino acids: CASSGERAGTQYF. In nucleotides, the CDR3 is TGTGCCAGCAGTGGGGAACGGGCTGGTACGCAGTATTTT.

This clonotype was recorded many times. One junction end disagrees with the germline gene, perhaps due to a read error. The V and J genes are TRBV12-3 or TRBV12-4 and TRBJ2-7; 7 bases are a match to TRBD2. The CDR3 runs 13 residues. The CDR3 spells CASSLAVAYEQYF. CDR3 sequence (DNA): TGTGCCAGCAGTCTAGCGGTCGCCTACGAGCAGTACTTC.

There are many counts of this clonotype. This chain connects TRBV20-1 to TRBJ2-7; 10 nucleotides agree with TRBD2. The CDR3 sequence is 11 residues long. Germline values: CDR1 DFQATT, CDR2 SNEGSKA (reference sequence). The CDR3 loop is CATSGHYEQYF. The CDR3 DNA follows: TGCGCGACTAGCGGGCACTACGAGCAGTACTTC.

In this sample, this clonotype turned up many times. V usage is TRBV2 and J usage is TRBJ2-1; 7 nucleotides match TRBD2. V was pared by 6 bases and J by 4 bases, with 9 bases of the junction left unmatched. This CDR3 has 15 amino acids. Germline CDR1 is SNHLY and CDR2 is FYNNEI. CDR3 sequence: CASSVLAVSYNEQFF. The CDR3 DNA follows: TGTGCCAGCAGCGTTCTAGCGGTATCTTACAATGAGCAGTTCTTC. The full variable domain, its missing parts supplied by reference TRBV2 and TRBJ2-1, is EPEVTQTPSHQVTQMGQEVILRCVPISNHLYFYWYRQILGQKVEFLVSFYNNEISEKSEIFDDQFSVERPDGSNFTLKIRSTKLEDSAMYFCASSVLAVSYNEQFFGPGTRLTVL.